The entry that follows covers one TCR beta chain sequence. Trimming removed 0 bases from V and 7 bases from J; junction bases left unmatched: 3. CDR1 is SGDLS and CDR2 is YYNGEE in the germline V gene. The CDR3 has 15 amino acids. The data stem from a study of shared clonotypes between healthy human individuals. Background on the study: Three CD4 naive, three CD4 memory, two CD8 naive and one CD8 memory plate were used per donor.

Here immunoSEQ multiplex PCR was the method, and the copy in TCRdb shows in-frame clones only, minus some. Altogether over a million clones are present, around four fifths being singletons, with the ten largest covering 1.2% to 1.5%. The rearrangement links TRBV9 to TRBJ1-6; TRBD1 aligns across 8 bases. Sequencing input: memory CD4+ T cells sorted from blood. Subset: CD45RA-negative fraction. This clonotype was sampled from a man aged 18 to 29 in good health. In nucleotides, the CDR3 is TGTGCCAGCAGCGTAGGGGGGGACAGGAATTCACCCCTCCACTTT. Its translation is CASSVGGDRNSPLHF.